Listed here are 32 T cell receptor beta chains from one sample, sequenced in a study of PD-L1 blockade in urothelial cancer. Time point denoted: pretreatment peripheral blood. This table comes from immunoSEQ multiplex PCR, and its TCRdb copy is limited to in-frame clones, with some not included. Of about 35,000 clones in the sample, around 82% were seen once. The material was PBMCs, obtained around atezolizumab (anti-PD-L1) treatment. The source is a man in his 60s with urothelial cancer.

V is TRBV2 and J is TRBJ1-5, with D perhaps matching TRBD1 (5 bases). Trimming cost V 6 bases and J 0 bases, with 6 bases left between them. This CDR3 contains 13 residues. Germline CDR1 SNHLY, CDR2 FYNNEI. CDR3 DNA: TGTGCCAGCAGAGGGGATAGCAATCAGCCCCAGCATTTT. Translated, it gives CASRGDSNQPQHF.

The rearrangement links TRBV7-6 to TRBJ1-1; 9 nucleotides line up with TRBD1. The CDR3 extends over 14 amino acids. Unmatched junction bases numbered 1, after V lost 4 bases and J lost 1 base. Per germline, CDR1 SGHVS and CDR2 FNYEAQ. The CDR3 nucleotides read TGTGCCAGCAGCTGGACAGGGGCGAACACTGAAGCTTTCTTT. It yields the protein CASSWTGANTEAFF.

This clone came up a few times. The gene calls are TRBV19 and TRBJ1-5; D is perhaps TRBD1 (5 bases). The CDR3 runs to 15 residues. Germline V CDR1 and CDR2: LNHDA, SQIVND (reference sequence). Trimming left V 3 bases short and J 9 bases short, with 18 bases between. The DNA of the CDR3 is TGTGCCAGTAGTATCGCGACCGGTTTGACAGCGCCCCAGCATTTT. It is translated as CASSIATGLTAPQHF. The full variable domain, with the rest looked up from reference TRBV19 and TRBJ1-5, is DGGITQSPKYLFRKEGQNVTLSCEQNLNHDAMYWYRQDPGQGLRLIYYSQIVNDFQKGDIAEGYSVSREKKESFPLTVTSAQKNPTAFYLCASSIATGLTAPQHFGDGTRLSIL.

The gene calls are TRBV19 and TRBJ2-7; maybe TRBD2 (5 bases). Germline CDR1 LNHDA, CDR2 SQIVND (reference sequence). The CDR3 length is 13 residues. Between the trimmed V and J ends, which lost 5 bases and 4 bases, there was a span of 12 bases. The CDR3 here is CASSYGETYEQYF. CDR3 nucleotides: TGTGCCAGTAGTTACGGGGAAACATACGAGCAGTACTTC.

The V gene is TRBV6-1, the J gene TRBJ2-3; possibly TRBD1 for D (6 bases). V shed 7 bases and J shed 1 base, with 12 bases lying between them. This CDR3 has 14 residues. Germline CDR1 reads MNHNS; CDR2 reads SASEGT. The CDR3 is CASIRGVGTDTQYF. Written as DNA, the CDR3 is TGTGCCAGCATCAGGGGCGTCGGCACAGATACGCAGTATTTT.

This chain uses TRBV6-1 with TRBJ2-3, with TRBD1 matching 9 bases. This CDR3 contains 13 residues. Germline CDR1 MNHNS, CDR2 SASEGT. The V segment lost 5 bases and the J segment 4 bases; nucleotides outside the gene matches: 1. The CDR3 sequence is CASSRDRADTQYF. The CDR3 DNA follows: TGTGCCAGCAGTAGGGACAGGGCAGATACGCAGTATTTT.

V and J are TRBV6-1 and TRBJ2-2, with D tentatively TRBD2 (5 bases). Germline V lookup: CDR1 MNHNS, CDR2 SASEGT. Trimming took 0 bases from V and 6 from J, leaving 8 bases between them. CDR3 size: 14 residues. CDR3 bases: TGTGCCAGCAGTGAAGCCTGGCGGGCCGGGGAGCTGTTTTTT. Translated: CASSEAWRAGELFF.

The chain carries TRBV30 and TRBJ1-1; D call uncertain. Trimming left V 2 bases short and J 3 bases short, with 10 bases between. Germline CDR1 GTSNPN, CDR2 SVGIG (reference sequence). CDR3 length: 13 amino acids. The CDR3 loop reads CAWSPGDYTEAFF. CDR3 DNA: TGTGCCTGGAGTCCCGGGGATTACACTGAAGCTTTCTTT.

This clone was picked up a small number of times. CDR3 sequence (DNA): TGCGCCAGCAGCTTGGGGGGAGGCTGGCAAGAGACCCAGTACTTC. This translates into CASSLGGGWQETQYF. V gene TRBV5-1 combines with J gene TRBJ2-5; a possible D gene is TRBD2 (6 bases). The CDR3 sequence is 15 residues long. Trimming cost V 0 bases and J 2 bases, with 11 bases left between them. Germline-derived CDR1 and CDR2 are SGHRS and YFSETQ.

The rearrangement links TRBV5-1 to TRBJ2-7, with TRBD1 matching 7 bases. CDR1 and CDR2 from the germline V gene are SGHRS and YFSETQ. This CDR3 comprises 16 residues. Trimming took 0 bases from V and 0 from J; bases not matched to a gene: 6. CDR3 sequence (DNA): TGCGCCAGCAGCTTGGCCGACAGGGCGATCTCCTACGAGCAGTACTTC. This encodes CASSLADRAISYEQYF.

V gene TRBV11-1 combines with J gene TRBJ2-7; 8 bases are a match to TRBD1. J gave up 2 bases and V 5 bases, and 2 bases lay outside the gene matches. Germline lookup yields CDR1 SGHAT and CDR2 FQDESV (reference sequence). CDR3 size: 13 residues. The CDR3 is CASSRTGTYEQYF. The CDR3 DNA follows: TGTGCCAGCAGCCGGACAGGGACCTACGAGCAGTACTTC.

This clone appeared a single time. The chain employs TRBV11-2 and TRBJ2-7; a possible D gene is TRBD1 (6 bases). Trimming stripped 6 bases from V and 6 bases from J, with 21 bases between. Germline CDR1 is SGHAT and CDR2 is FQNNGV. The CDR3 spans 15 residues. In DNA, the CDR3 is TGTGCCAGCAGGAAAAGGACAGAAGCCACCTCCGAGCAGTACTTC. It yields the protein CASRKRTEATSEQYF.

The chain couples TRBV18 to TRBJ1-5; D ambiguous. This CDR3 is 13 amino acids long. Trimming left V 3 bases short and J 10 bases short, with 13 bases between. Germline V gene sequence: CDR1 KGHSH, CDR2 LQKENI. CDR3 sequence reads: CASSPRAEGPQHF. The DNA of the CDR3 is TGTGCCAGCTCACCGCGAGCGGAGGGACCCCAGCATTTT.

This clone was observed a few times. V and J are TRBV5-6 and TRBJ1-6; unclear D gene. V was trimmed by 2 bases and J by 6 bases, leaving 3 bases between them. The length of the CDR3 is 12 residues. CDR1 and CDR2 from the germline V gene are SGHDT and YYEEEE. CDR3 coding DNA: TGTGCCAGCAGCTTCCTTAATTCACCCCTCCACTTT. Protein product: CASSFLNSPLHF.

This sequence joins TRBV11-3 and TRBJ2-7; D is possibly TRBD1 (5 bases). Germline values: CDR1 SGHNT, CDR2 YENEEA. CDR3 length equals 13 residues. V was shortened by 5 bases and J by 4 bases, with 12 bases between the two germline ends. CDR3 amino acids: CASSQGAAYEQYF. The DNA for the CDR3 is TGTGCCAGCAGCCAAGGGGCGGCTTACGAGCAGTACTTC.

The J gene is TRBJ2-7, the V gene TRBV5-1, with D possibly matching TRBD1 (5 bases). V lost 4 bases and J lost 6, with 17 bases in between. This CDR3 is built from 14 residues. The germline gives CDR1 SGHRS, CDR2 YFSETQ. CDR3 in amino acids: CASSTETRASEQYF. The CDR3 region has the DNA TGCGCCAGCAGCACGGAGACCAGGGCCTCCGAGCAGTACTTC.

The CDR3 here is CASSYYQGEAFF. The CDR3 DNA follows: TGTGCCAGCAGTTACTACCAGGGGGAAGCTTTCTTT. The rearrangement joins TRBV6-6 to TRBJ1-1, with a possible D match to TRBD1 (6 bases). Germline assignment: CDR1 MNHNY and CDR2 SVGAGI (reference sequence). V was cut by 1 base and J by 8 bases, with 8 bases left in between. The CDR3 runs 12 residues.

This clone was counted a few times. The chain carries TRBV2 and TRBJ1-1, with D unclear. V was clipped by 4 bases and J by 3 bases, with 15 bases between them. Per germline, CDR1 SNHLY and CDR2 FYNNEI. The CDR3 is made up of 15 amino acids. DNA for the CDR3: TGTGCCAGCAGTGTGGGGAGGATTTCGCACACTGAAGCTTTCTTT. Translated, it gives CASSVGRISHTEAFF.

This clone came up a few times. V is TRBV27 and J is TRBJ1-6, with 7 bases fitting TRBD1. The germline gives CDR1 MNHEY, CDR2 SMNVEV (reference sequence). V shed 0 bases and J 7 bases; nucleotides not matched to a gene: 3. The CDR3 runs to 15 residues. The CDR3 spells CASSLSTGANSPLHF. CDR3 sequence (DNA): TGTGCCAGCAGTTTATCCACAGGGGCCAATTCACCCCTCCACTTT.

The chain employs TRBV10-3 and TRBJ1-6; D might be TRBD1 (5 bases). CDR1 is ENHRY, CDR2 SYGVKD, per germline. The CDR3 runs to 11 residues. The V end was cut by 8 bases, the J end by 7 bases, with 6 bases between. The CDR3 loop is CAIGANSPLHF. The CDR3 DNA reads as TGTGCCATCGGGGCGAATTCACCCCTCCACTTT.

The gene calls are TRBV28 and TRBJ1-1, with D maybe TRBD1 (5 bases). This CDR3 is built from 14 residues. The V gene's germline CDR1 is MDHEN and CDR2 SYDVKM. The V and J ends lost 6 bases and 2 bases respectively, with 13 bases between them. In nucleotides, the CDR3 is TGTGCCAGCAGAAAAGACAGATTAAACACTGAAGCTTTCTTT. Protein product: CASRKDRLNTEAFF.

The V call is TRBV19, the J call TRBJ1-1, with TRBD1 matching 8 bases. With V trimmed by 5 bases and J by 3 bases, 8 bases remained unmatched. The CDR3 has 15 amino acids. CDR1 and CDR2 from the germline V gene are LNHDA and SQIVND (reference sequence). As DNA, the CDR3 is TGTGCCAGTAGTGGAAAACAGGGGGTGTACACTGAAGCTTTCTTT. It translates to CASSGKQGVYTEAFF.

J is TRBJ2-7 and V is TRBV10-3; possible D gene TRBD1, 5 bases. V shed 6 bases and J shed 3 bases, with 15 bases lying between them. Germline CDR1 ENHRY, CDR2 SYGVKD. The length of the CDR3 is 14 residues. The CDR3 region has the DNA TGTGCCATCAGCGAACCCATAGGGGACTACGAGCAGTACTTC. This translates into CAISEPIGDYEQYF.

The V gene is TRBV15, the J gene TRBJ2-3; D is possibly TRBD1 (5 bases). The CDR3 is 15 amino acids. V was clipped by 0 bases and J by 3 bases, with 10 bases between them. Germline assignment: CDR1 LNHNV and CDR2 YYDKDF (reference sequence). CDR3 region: CATSRDRAATDTQYF. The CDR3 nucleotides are TGTGCCACCAGCAGAGACAGGGCGGCAACAGATACGCAGTATTTT.

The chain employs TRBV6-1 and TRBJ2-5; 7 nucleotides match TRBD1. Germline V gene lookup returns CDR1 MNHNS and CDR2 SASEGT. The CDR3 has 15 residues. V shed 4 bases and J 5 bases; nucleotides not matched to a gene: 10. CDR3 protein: CASSAPTGLSETQYF. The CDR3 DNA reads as TGTGCCAGCAGTGCCCCGACAGGGTTGAGTGAGACCCAGTACTTC.

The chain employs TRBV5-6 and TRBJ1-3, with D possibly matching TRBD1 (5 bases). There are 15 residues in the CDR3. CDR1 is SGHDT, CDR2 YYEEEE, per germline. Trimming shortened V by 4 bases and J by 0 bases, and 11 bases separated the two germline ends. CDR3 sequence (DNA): TGTGCCAGCAGCGTACGGGGGTACTCTGGAAACACCATATATTTT. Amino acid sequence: CASSVRGYSGNTIYF.

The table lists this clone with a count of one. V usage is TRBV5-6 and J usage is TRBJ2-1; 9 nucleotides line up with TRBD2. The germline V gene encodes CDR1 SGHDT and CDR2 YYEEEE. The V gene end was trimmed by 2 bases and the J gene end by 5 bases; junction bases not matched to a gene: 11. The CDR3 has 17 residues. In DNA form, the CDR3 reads TGTGCCAGCAGCTTAGTTGCGGGGGGGCAGAGGGACAATGAGCAGTTCTTC. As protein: CASSLVAGGQRDNEQFF.

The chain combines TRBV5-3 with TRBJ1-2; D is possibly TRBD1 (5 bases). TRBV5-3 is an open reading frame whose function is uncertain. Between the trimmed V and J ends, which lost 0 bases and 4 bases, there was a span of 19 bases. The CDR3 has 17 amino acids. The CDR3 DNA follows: TGTGCCAGAAGCTTGGAGGGACTTATAGGACAATCCTATGGCTACACCTTC. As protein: CARSLEGLIGQSYGYTF.

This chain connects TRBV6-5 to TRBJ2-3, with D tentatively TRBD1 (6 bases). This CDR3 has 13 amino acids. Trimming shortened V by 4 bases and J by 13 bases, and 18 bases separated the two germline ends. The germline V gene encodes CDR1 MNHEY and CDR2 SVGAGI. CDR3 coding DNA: TGTGCCAGCAGTTCCACGCACAGGGACCCCAAGTATTTT. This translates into CASSSTHRDPKYF.

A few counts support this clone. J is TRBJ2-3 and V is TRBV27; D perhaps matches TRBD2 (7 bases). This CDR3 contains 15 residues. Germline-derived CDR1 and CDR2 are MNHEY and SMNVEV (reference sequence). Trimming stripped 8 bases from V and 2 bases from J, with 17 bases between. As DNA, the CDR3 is TGTGCCAGCCGGGGAGGGGGGCCTCCCACAGATACGCAGTATTTT. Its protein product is CASRGGGPPTDTQYF.

This CDR3 is CASSGTDTEAFF. Written as DNA, the CDR3 is TGCGCCAGCAGTGGGACAGACACTGAAGCTTTCTTT. The V call is TRBV10-1, the J call TRBJ1-1; possible D gene TRBD1, 6 bases. The germline V and J ends were trimmed by 4 bases and 3 bases, with 6 bases remaining between them. Germline assignment: CDR1 WNHNN and CDR2 SYGVQD (reference sequence). There are 12 residues in the CDR3.

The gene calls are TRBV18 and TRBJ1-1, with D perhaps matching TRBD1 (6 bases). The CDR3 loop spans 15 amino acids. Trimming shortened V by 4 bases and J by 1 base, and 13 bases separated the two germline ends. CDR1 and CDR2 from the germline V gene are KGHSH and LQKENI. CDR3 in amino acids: CASSQTAGANTEAFF. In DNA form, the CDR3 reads TGTGCCAGCTCACAAACGGCAGGGGCGAACACTGAAGCTTTCTTT.